Reported below is one T cell receptor (beta chain). Reverse transcription of all isolated RNA meant that expressed TCRB transcripts were sequenced. Profiled with immunoSEQ multiplex PCR; TCRdb holds only in-frame clones, not every one. This sample carries hundreds of thousands of clones, over 9.5% of them seen once, and the ten largest clones take around 0.02%. The sample comes from a study of beta chain features in type 1 diabetes. Study overall: All samples yielded over 95,000,000 examined sorted cells.

The CDR3 loop spans 14 amino acids. V gave up 3 bases and J gave up 0 bases, with 6 bases separating them. Germline V gene sequence: CDR1 SGHAT, CDR2 FQNNGV. Sequencing was performed on naive CD4+ T cells from blood. The V and J genes are TRBV11-2 and TRBJ1-5; D gene unclear. The receptor comes from a man between 18 and 35 years old in good health. The CDR3 nucleotides read TGTGCCAGCAGCTTCGACTTTAGCAATCAGCCCCAGCATTTT. Translation gives CASSFDFSNQPQHF.